What follows are 3 T cell receptor beta chains derived from one specimen sequenced in a study of blood T cell repertoires in COVID-19. Assay: immunoSEQ multiplex PCR; the TCRdb copy retains only in-frame clones and omits some. The sample lists 200,000 to 250,000 clones, more than 70% seen once, with 12% in the top ten. Specimen: peripheral blood. The receptor source for this set is a man older than 75 with acute or convalescent COVID-19.

V usage is TRBV28 and J usage is TRBJ1-3; 7 positions agree with TRBD1. V was pared by 2 bases and J by 3 bases, with 7 bases of the junction left unmatched. The CDR3 length is 16 residues. CDR1 and CDR2 (germline): MDHEN, SYDVKM. CDR3 nucleotide sequence: TGTGCCAGCAGTTTACGATCAGGGGGATATGGAAACACCATATATTTT. It specifies CASSLRSGGYGNTIYF.

This clone was recorded only once. The J gene is TRBJ1-1, the V gene TRBV19; D not resolved. Germline CDR1 reads LNHDA; CDR2 reads SQIVND (reference sequence). CDR3 length equals 15 residues. With 6 bases removed from V and 0 bases from J, the gap between germline ends came to 14 bases. Written as DNA, the CDR3 is TGTGCCAGTAGAGGGAGGAGGGATTTGAACACTGAAGCTTTCTTT. It codes for CASRGRRDLNTEAFF.

The J gene is TRBJ1-1, the V gene TRBV18; unclear D gene. The CDR3 has 17 amino acids. The germline CDR1 and CDR2 sequences are KGHSH and LQKENI. V was trimmed by 1 base and J by 1 base, leaving 16 bases between them. The CDR3 is CASSPLPSQVQNTEAFF. CDR3 sequence (DNA): TGTGCCAGCTCACCACTTCCGAGTCAGGTACAGAACACTGAAGCTTTCTTT.